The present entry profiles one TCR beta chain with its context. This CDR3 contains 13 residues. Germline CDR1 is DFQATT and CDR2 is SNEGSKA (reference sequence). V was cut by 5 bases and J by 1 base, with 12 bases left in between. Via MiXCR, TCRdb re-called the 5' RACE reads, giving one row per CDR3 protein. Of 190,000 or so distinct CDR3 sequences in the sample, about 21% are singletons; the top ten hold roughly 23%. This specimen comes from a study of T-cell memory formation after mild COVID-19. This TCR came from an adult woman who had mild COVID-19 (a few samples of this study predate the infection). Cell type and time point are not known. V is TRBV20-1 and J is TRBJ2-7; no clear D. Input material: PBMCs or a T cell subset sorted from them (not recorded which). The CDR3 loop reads CSARPDGSYEQYF. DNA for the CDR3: TGCAGTGCTCGTCCGGACGGGTCCTACGAGCAGTACTTC.